This entry lists 26 T cell receptor beta chains sequenced from one sample in a study of tissue T cells after allogeneic stem cell transplantation. Clones were read by immunoSEQ multiplex PCR, and TCRdb kept only the in-frame ones, dropping some. The sample lists about 7,500 clones; about 45% were seen once. Time point indicated: mouse harvest day 7 after allogeneic transplant. Mouse grafts combined 10^7 T-cell-depleted bone marrow cells with 10^6 splenic CD5+ T cells. The source material was gut tissue. The source is a female BALB/c mouse given C57BL/6 T cells with graft-versus-host disease after an allogeneic hematopoietic cell transplant.

Notes on this clone: Gene names follow the mouse nomenclature. The read terminates 1 residue ahead of where the CDR3 ends, so the germline J gene completes it. The rearrangement links TRBV1 to TRBJ1-2, with no clear D. Trimming left V 0 bases short and J 0 bases short, with 8 bases between. Germline lookup yields CDR1 NSQYPW and CDR2 LRSPGD (reference sequence). This CDR3 has 15 residues. Incomplete CDR3 DNA: TGCACCTGCAGTGCAGAACACAGAGCAAACTCCGACTACACC. As protein: CTCSAEHRANSDYT. The whole CDR3 region reads CTCSAEHRANSDYTF.

About this clone itself: Mouse gene names and germline throughout. Read coverage stops 1 residue before the CDR3 terminus; the germline J gene supplies the remainder. The rearrangement joins TRBV29 to TRBJ1-1; 8 bases align to TRBD1. CDR3 length: 15 residues. Losses at the gene ends were 6 bases for V and 0 bases for J; bases not matched to a gene: 6. Germline lookup yields CDR1 MSHET and CDR2 SYDVDS. The CDR3 bases that were read are TGTGCTAGCAGCCCCGGGACAGGTCCAAACACAGAAGTCTTC. Its protein product is CASSPGTGPNTEVF. The full CDR3 is CASSPGTGPNTEVFF.

In regard to this clone: Gene names are the mouse ones. From the germline J gene comes the end of the CDR3, since the read stops 1 residue before it. The chain has TRBV26 and TRBJ1-6; 7 nucleotides agree with TRBD1. TRBJ1-6 is labeled an ORF, and its function is uncertain. Germline CDR1 KGHPV, CDR2 FQNQEV (reference sequence). With V trimmed by 2 bases and J by 12 bases, 4 bases remained unmatched. The CDR3 is 13 residues long. Here the CDR3 reads CASSLPGGKPLYF. Incomplete CDR3 DNA: TGTGCCAGCAGTCTGCCAGGGGGGAAGCCCCTCTAC.

To note about this clone: Gene names and germline match the mouse. The CDR3 end lies 1 residue beyond the end of the read and is filled in from the germline J gene. The gene calls are TRBV5 and TRBJ2-3; 7 bases align to TRBD2. Germline trimming cut 2 bases from V and 1 base from J; bases unmatched to any gene: 0. There are 14 residues in the CDR3. Germline V CDR1 and CDR2: LGHNA, YNLKQL (reference sequence). The CDR3 here is CASSQLGGAETLYF. CDR3 bases read: TGTGCCAGCAGCCAACTGGGGGGTGCAGAAACGCTGTAT.

In regard to this clone: Mouse gene names and germline throughout. From the germline J gene comes the end of the CDR3, since the read stops 1 residue before it. V usage is TRBV26 and J usage is TRBJ1-6; TRBD1 might be the D (5 bases). TRBJ1-6 is recorded as an ORF, its role being uncertain. Germline CDR1 reads KGHPV; CDR2 reads FQNQEV (reference sequence). V lost 0 bases to trimming and J lost 5 bases, with 5 bases between them. CDR3 size: 14 residues. CDR3 in amino acids: CASSLSGDNSPLYF. The CDR3 bases that were read are TGTGCCAGCAGTCTGTCAGGGGATAATTCGCCCCTCTAC.

To note about this clone: Gene and germline names: mouse. The observed sequence ends 1 residue before the CDR3 terminus, with the missing tail filled in from the germline J gene. V and J are TRBV5 and TRBJ2-7; TRBD2 matches at 14 bases. The CDR3 consists of 15 residues. Germline CDR1 reads LGHNA; CDR2 reads YNLKQL (reference sequence). Unmatched junction bases numbered 1, after V lost 4 bases and J lost 2 bases. The CDR3 loop is CASSRDWGGAYEQYF. Incomplete CDR3 DNA: TGTGCCAGCAGCCGGGACTGGGGGGGCGCCTATGAACAGTAC.

This clone showed up just a few times. Gene names are mouse gene names. The CDR3 goes on 1 residue after the read ends, and that part is filled in from the germline J gene. The rearrangement links TRBV26 to TRBJ1-6; 7 positions match TRBD1. TRBJ1-6 has ORF status, its function being uncertain. The trim removed 4 bases at V and 2 bases at J, leaving 2 bases unmatched. Germline CDR1 KGHPV, CDR2 FQNQEV (reference sequence). The CDR3 has 15 amino acids. The sequenced part of the CDR3 DNA is TGTGCCAGCAGTCGACAGGGAGCCTATAATTCGCCCCTCTAC. It codes for CASSRQGAYNSPLY. The whole CDR3 protein is CASSRQGAYNSPLYF.

With regard to this clone: Gene names are the mouse ones. The CDR3 end is not reached by the read, which stops 1 residue before it; the germline J gene fills it in. The rearrangement uses TRBV16 and TRBJ2-2; 10 bases agree with TRBD2. V lost 0 bases to trimming and J lost 1 base; unmatched junction nucleotides: 5. This CDR3 contains 18 residues. Per the germline V gene, CDR1 is SGHSA and CDR2 is FRNQAP. This CDR3 is CASSLDRRLGGNTGQLYF. The part of the CDR3 DNA that was read is TGTGCAAGCAGCTTAGATCGTCGACTGGGGGGAAACACCGGGCAGCTCTAC.

Details on this clone: The junction does not match germline at one end; this may be a read error. Gene names are mouse gene names. The read ends 1 residue before the CDR3 terminus; that terminus is restored from the germline J gene. The V call is TRBV12-1, the J call TRBJ2-4; tentative D call: TRBD1 (6 bases). The germline V gene encodes CDR1 SGHSN and CDR2 HYEKVE. The CDR3 is 13 residues long. The CDR3: CAGSPTGRNTLYF. The CDR3 bases that were read are TGTGCCGGCTCTCCCACAGGGAGAAACACCTTGTAC. Variable domain in full (rest from reference TRBV12-1 and TRBJ2-4): DSGVVQSPRHIIKEKGGRSVLTCIPISGHSNVVWYQQTLGKELKFLIQHYEKVERDKGFLPSRFSVQQFDDYHSEMNMSALELEDSAMYFCAGSPTGRNTLYFGAGTRLSVL.

A remark on this clone: Gene names and germline match the mouse. The CDR3 end falls 1 residue outside the read, so it is completed with the germline J gene. This chain uses TRBV12-2 with TRBJ2-7, with 8 bases aligning to TRBD2. Germline assignment: CDR1 SGHLS and CDR2 HYDKME. Trimming took 5 bases from V and 4 from J; bases not matched to a gene: 3. The CDR3 runs 12 residues. CDR3: CASWGGAYEQYF. The sequenced part of the CDR3 DNA is TGTGCCAGCTGGGGGGGCGCTTATGAACAGTAC.

As to this clone: The germline and genes are mouse ones. The DNA ends 1 residue before the CDR3 does, and the rest of the CDR3 is filled in from the germline J gene. The chain carries TRBV3 and TRBJ1-6, with 7 bases that match TRBD1. TRBJ1-6 is an ORF, with its function uncertain. Germline loops: CDR1 SNHLY, CDR2 FYNGKV (reference sequence). J lost 2 bases, V lost 5 bases, and 6 bases had no gene match. The CDR3 consists of 16 residues. The CDR3 loop reads CASSPPGQTYNSPLYF. The part of the CDR3 DNA that was read is TGTGCCAGCAGCCCACCGGGACAGACCTATAATTCGCCCCTCTAC.

Judged by abundance, this clone is medium-sized. Mouse names are used for the genes. The read is 1 residue too short to cover the CDR3 end, so that end is filled in from the germline J gene. The V call is TRBV13-1, the J call TRBJ2-7; 12 nucleotides align to TRBD2. The trim removed 1 base at V and 5 bases at J, leaving 1 base unmatched. Per the germline V gene, CDR1 is NSHNY and CDR2 is SYGAGN. The CDR3 is 14 residues long. The CDR3 region is CASSDRDWGDEQYF. The DNA read from the CDR3 is TGTGCCAGCAGTGATAGGGACTGGGGGGATGAACAGTAC.

For this clone: Mouse names are used for the genes. The read gets to within 1 residue of the CDR3 end, and the germline J gene fills in the rest. The gene calls are TRBV15 and TRBJ2-5, with a possible D match to TRBD1 (6 bases). V was clipped by 5 bases and J by 0 bases, with 9 bases between them. Germline loops: CDR1 SGHND, CDR2 FRSKSL. CDR3 size: 14 residues. Partial CDR3 DNA: TGTGCCAGCAGTGGGACACATAACCAAGACACCCAGTAC. This gives the protein CASSGTHNQDTQY. The whole CDR3 sequence reads CASSGTHNQDTQYF.

This clone was recorded a few times. Here the gene names and germline are mouse. The read ends 1 residue shy of where the CDR3 ends; the end is completed using the germline J gene. This sequence joins TRBV26 and TRBJ2-7, with unresolved D. The CDR3 loop spans 12 amino acids. Trimming pared 6 bases from V and 0 bases from J, leaving 6 bases between. Germline CDR1 reads KGHPV; CDR2 reads FQNQEV (reference sequence). CDR3 loop: CASSLSSYEQYF. The sequenced CDR3 bases are TGTGCCAGCAGCCTGAGCTCCTATGAACAGTAC.

About this clone: Gene names are the mouse ones. The observed sequence ends 1 residue before the CDR3 terminus, with the missing tail filled in from the germline J gene. V gene TRBV5 combines with J gene TRBJ2-5, with D unresolved. The V end lost 3 bases, the J end lost 4 bases, and 8 bases lay between the germline ends. Germline V gene data show CDR1 as LGHNA and CDR2 as YNLKQL (reference sequence). CDR3 length: 13 residues. Incomplete CDR3 DNA: TGTGCCAGCAGCCAGCCTGGCAAAGACACCCAGTAC. Its protein product is CASSQPGKDTQY. The whole CDR3 reads CASSQPGKDTQYF.

To note about this clone: Germline and genes: mouse. The read ends 1 residue early relative to the CDR3; the germline J gene fills the gap. The genes are TRBV13-2 and TRBJ2-4; D is unresolved. Germline V gene sequence: CDR1 NNHNN, CDR2 SYGAGS (reference sequence). With 1 base removed from V and 1 base from J, the gap between germline ends came to 4 bases. The CDR3 runs 13 residues. CDR3 residues: CASGDLGQNTLYF. CDR3 bases read: TGTGCCAGCGGTGATCTGGGTCAAAACACCTTGTAC.

Comments on this clone: Germline and genes: mouse. The read ends 1 residue shy of where the CDR3 ends; the end is completed using the germline J gene. This sequence joins TRBV19 and TRBJ2-7; D ambiguous. Germline CDR1 FNHDT, CDR2 SITEND (reference sequence). Between the trimmed V and J ends, which lost 2 bases and 4 bases, there was a span of 7 bases. This CDR3 contains 12 residues. The sequenced CDR3 bases are TGTGCCAGCAGTATCTCCAGATATGAACAGTAC. Its translation: CASSISRYEQY. The whole CDR3 region reads CASSISRYEQYF.

This clone has only a few counts. Germline and genes here are mouse. Read data end 1 residue before the CDR3 end; the end is taken from the germline J gene. The chain uses TRBV12-2 and TRBJ2-5; 7 bases are a match to TRBD2. V lost 0 bases, J lost 4 bases, and 0 bases stayed unmatched. Germline-derived CDR1 and CDR2 are SGHLS and HYDKME. The length of the CDR3 is 13 residues. CDR3 residues: CASSLGTEDTQYF. The CDR3 DNA, read in part, is TGTGCCAGCTCTCTCGGGACTGAAGACACCCAGTAC.

Worth noting for this clone: Gene names and germline match the mouse. The missing CDR3 end, 1 residue past where the read stops, is filled in from the germline J gene. The rearrangement uses TRBV3 and TRBJ1-4; D not resolved. The V gene lost 1 base and the J gene lost 5 bases, with 5 bases spanning the gap. The CDR3 is made up of 13 amino acids. Germline V gene sequence: CDR1 SNHLY, CDR2 FYNGKV (reference sequence). CDR3 in amino acids: CASSLVQNERLFF. The covered CDR3 bases are TGTGCCAGCAGCTTAGTACAGAACGAAAGATTATTT.

This clone was detected only a few times. Mouse names are used for the genes. The CDR3 end is not reached by the read, which stops 1 residue before it; the germline J gene fills it in. This chain uses TRBV5 with TRBJ2-5; 8 nucleotides align to TRBD2. Trimming at V came to 0 bases and at J to 4 bases, leaving 6 bases not matched to a gene. Germline CDR1 and CDR2: LGHNA and YNLKQL (reference sequence). The CDR3 covers 16 residues. The CDR3 loop is CASSQDTLGGKDTQYF. Incomplete CDR3 DNA: TGTGCCAGCAGCCAAGATACCCTGGGGGGAAAAGACACCCAGTAC.

Turning to this clone: These gene names are mouse names. The read finishes 1 residue shy of the CDR3 end, and the germline J gene is used to complete it. The rearrangement links TRBV13-1 to TRBJ1-4, with D uncertain. With 0 bases removed from V and 1 base from J, the gap between germline ends came to 4 bases. This CDR3 region has 14 residues. Germline V CDR1 and CDR2: NSHNY, SYGAGN. The sequenced part of the CDR3 DNA is TGTGCCAGCAGTGATGTGGGTTCCAACGAAAGATTATTT. Translating it yields CASSDVGSNERLF. The whole CDR3 sequence is CASSDVGSNERLFF.

Of note for this clone: Any gene name here is a mouse gene name. The read ends 1 residue early relative to the CDR3; the germline J gene fills the gap. The V call is TRBV13-1, the J call TRBJ1-1; tentative D call: TRBD1 (6 bases). This CDR3 contains 12 residues. The germline V gene encodes CDR1 NSHNY and CDR2 SYGAGN. The ends were cut back, 9 bases at V and 1 base at J, with 10 bases in the middle. This CDR3 is CATAGQNTEVFF. Partial CDR3 DNA: TGTGCCACCGCGGGACAAAACACAGAAGTCTTC.

Turning to this clone: Genes and germline come from the mouse. The CDR3 goes on 1 residue after the read ends, and that part is filled in from the germline J gene. The rearrangement joins TRBV26 to TRBJ1-3, with 7 bases fitting TRBD1. Trimming took 4 bases from V and 2 from J; bases not matched to a gene: 5. This CDR3 spans 15 amino acids. Germline CDR1 is KGHPV and CDR2 is FQNQEV (reference sequence). The CDR3: CASSPPTGTGNTLYF. Partial CDR3 DNA: TGTGCCAGCAGTCCACCGACAGGGACTGGAAATACGCTCTAT.

In regard to this clone: Any gene name here is a mouse gene name. The read is 1 residue too short to cover the CDR3 end, so that end is filled in from the germline J gene. The genes are TRBV1 and TRBJ2-5, with TRBD2 matching over 8 bases. The CDR3 totals 14 residues. Germline CDR1 is NSQYPW and CDR2 is LRSPGD (reference sequence). Unmatched junction bases numbered 2, after V lost 3 bases and J lost 3 bases. The DNA read from the CDR3 is TGCACCTGCAGTGCCACTGGGGGTCAAGACACCCAGTAC. Its protein product is CTCSATGGQDTQY. The complete CDR3 sequence is CTCSATGGQDTQYF. Based on the CDR3 plus reference TRBV1 and TRBJ2-5, the full variable domain is VTLLEQNPRWRLVPRGQAVNLRCILKNSQYPWMSWYQQDLQKQLQWLFTLRSPGDKEVKSLPGADYLATRVTDTELRLQVANMSQGRTLYCTCSATGGQDTQYFGPGTRLLVL.

Points on this clone: Mouse gene names and germline throughout. The read comes to an end 1 residue before the CDR3 does, leaving the germline J gene to fill in the end. The V gene is TRBV5, the J gene TRBJ2-5; tentative D call: TRBD2 (7 bases). CDR3 length: 16 amino acids. V was shortened by 0 bases and J by 5 bases, with 15 bases between the two germline ends. Germline V gives CDR1 LGHNA, CDR2 YNLKQL (reference sequence). Incomplete CDR3 DNA: TGTGCCAGCAGCCAAGAGTTGGGGGGCGGGCGAGACACCCAGTAC. Its translation is CASSQELGGGRDTQY. In full, the CDR3 reads CASSQELGGGRDTQYF.

A word on this clone: Mouse names are used for the genes. The read comes to an end 1 residue before the CDR3 does, leaving the germline J gene to fill in the end. The genes are TRBV12-2 and TRBJ2-2; 11 bases are shared with TRBD2. CDR1 and CDR2 (germline): SGHLS, HYDKME. The CDR3 sequence is 13 residues long. V lost 4 bases and J lost 6; bases outside the gene matches: 0. The CDR3 bases that were read are TGTGCCAGCTCACTGGGGGGGCCCGGGCAGCTCTAC. Translating gives CASSLGGPGQLY. In full, the CDR3 reads CASSLGGPGQLYF.